Below are 13 T cell receptor beta chains sequenced from a single sample in a study of blood T cell repertoires in COVID-19. Measured with immunoSEQ multiplex PCR; TCRdb has only the in-frame clones, and not every one. The sample has about 44,000 clones, 75% to 90% seen once. The material sequenced was peripheral blood. Source of these receptors: a woman of 80 years or more in a cohort sampled during active or convalescent COVID-19.

The chain's CDR3 is CASSIDRGPYEQYF. The DNA for the CDR3 is TGTGCCAGTAGTATAGACCGGGGTCCCTACGAGCAGTACTTC. The gene calls are TRBV19 and TRBJ2-7; tentative D call: TRBD2 (5 bases). The length of the CDR3 is 14 residues. V lost 0 bases and J lost 2, with 8 bases in between. Germline V gene sequence: CDR1 LNHDA, CDR2 SQIVND (reference sequence).

The chain uses TRBV10-3 and TRBJ1-2, with 8 bases that match TRBD1. The CDR3 loop spans 12 amino acids. Germline-derived CDR1 and CDR2 are ENHRY and SYGVKD. Germline trimming cut 5 bases from V and 4 bases from J; bases unmatched to any gene: 0. The CDR3, as DNA: TGTGCCATCAGTACAGGGGGCTATGGCTACACCTTC. Its translation is CAISTGGYGYTF.

CDR3 in DNA: TGTGCCAGCAGCCCGACCTTCGGGGGTTACGAGCAGTACTTC. Its translation is CASSPTFGGYEQYF. This chain uses TRBV7-9 with TRBJ2-7; tentatively, D is TRBD2 (6 bases). The CDR3 runs 14 residues. Germline V CDR1 and CDR2: SEHNR, FQNEAQ (reference sequence). V was shortened by 5 bases and J by 4 bases, with 15 bases between the two germline ends.

The chain has TRBV7-2 and TRBJ1-2, with TRBD1 identical over 8 bases. There are 14 residues in the CDR3. V trimming: 2 bases; J trimming: 6 bases; junction bases outside the gene matches: 5. Germline V CDR1 and CDR2: SGHTA, FQGNSA. The CDR3 here is CASSLRQGKDGYTF. CDR3 coding DNA: TGTGCCAGCAGCTTACGACAGGGGAAGGATGGCTACACCTTC.

The V call is TRBV5-1, the J call TRBJ1-2, with TRBD1 as a possible D gene (6 bases). This CDR3 is 13 amino acids long. Germline V gene data show CDR1 as SGHRS and CDR2 as YFSETQ. V lost 4 bases, J lost 3 bases, and 10 bases lay in between. In DNA form, the CDR3 reads TGCGCCAGCAGCAGTTCAGGGGACTATGGCTACACCTTC. Translation gives CASSSSGDYGYTF.

The chain carries TRBV5-5 and TRBJ2-3; 10 bases match TRBD1. There are 15 residues in the CDR3. Unmatched junction bases numbered 4, after V lost 4 bases and J lost 2 bases. Germline-derived CDR1 and CDR2 are SGHKS and YYEKEE (reference sequence). The CDR3 protein is CASSTGTGATDTQYF. For the CDR3, the DNA is TGTGCCAGCAGCACCGGGACAGGGGCCACAGATACGCAGTATTTT.

The chain couples TRBV2 to TRBJ2-1, with 14 bases identical to TRBD2. CDR1 is SNHLY and CDR2 is FYNNEI in the germline V gene. This CDR3 is 14 amino acids long. The J segment lost 9 bases and the V segment lost 7 bases, leaving 5 bases of the junction unmatched. The CDR3 coding sequence is TGTGCCAGCAAGACTAGCGGGGGGGCGAGTGAGCAGTTCTTC. Translation: CASKTSGGASEQFF.

The rearrangement links TRBV10-3 to TRBJ2-3; D is perhaps TRBD2 (6 bases). Per germline, CDR1 ENHRY and CDR2 SYGVKD. This CDR3 has 16 residues. V lost 2 bases, J lost 5 bases, and 17 bases lay in between. In DNA, the CDR3 is TGTGCCATCAGTGAGGGGGGGACGGGTACTGGAGATACGCAGTATTTT. Its protein product is CAISEGGTGTGDTQYF.

The V call is TRBV11-2, the J call TRBJ2-7; D is unclear. Germline V gene sequence: CDR1 SGHAT, CDR2 FQNNGV. This CDR3 contains 12 residues. Trimming removed 3 bases at V and 2 bases at J, with 5 bases between. This CDR3 is CASSLGAYEQYF. The CDR3 DNA is TGTGCCAGCAGCTTGGGCGCCTACGAGCAGTACTTC.

The rearrangement uses TRBV11-2 and TRBJ2-3; no reliable D call. The V end lost 5 bases, the J end lost 0 bases, and 9 bases lay between the germline ends. Germline assignment: CDR1 SGHAT and CDR2 FQNNGV. The CDR3 contains 14 residues. In nucleotides, the CDR3 is TGTGCCAGCAGCACATACCATAGCACAGATACGCAGTATTTT. It translates to CASSTYHSTDTQYF. Complete variable domain (other parts from reference TRBV11-2 and TRBJ2-3): EAGVAQSPRYKIIEKRQSVAFWCNPISGHATLYWYQQILGQGPKLLIQFQNNGVVDDSQLPKDRFSAERLKGVDSTLKIQPAKLEDSAVYLCASSTYHSTDTQYFGPGTRLTVL.

Turning to this clone: The junction does not match germline at one end; this may be a read error. The V gene is TRBV11-2, the J gene TRBJ1-1; maybe TRBD1 (5 bases). Germline V CDR1 and CDR2: SGHAT, FQNNGV. The CDR3 contains 11 residues. CDR3 in amino acids: CASSRGTGAFF. CDR3 sequence (DNA): TGTGCCAGCAGCCGAGGGACTGGAGCTTTCTTT. Supplemented by reference TRBV11-2 and TRBJ1-1, the full variable domain reads EAGVAQSPRYKIIEKRQSVAFWCNPISGHATLYWYQQILGQGPKLLIQFQNNGVVDDSQLPKDRFSAERLKGVDSTLKIQPAKLEDSAVYLCASSRGTGAFFGQGTRLTVV.

The V gene is TRBV11-3, the J gene TRBJ2-5, with D uncertain. The ends were cut back, 1 base at V and 5 bases at J, with 5 bases in the middle. The CDR3 extends over 12 amino acids. Germline CDR1 reads SGHNT; CDR2 reads YENEEA. The CDR3 nucleotides read TGTGCCAGCAGCTTAGTTATGGAGACCCAGTACTTC. Translation: CASSLVMETQYF.

The V call is TRBV5-1, the J call TRBJ2-7; 13 nucleotides agree with TRBD2. The CDR3 length is 17 residues. J lost 3 bases, V lost 0 bases, and 6 bases had no gene match. Germline V gene data show CDR1 as SGHRS and CDR2 as YFSETQ. The CDR3: CASSLASGLAGLYEQYF. The CDR3 DNA reads TGCGCCAGCAGCTTGGCGTCGGGACTAGCGGGACTCTACGAGCAGTACTTC.